Sequencing of this T cell receptor beta chain was carried out in a study of blood T cell repertoires in COVID-19 (dated by TCRdb to about 2020). Looking at the study overall: Samples from collaborators originated in the United States, Italy and Spain and spanned both the acute and convalescent phases of COVID-19. The material from the prospective study consisted of cDNA or gDNA derived from T cells, B-cell-depleted T cells, or PBMCs. The sample metadata nearly always contained a de-identified subject ID, COVID-19 status, age in years and sex. Where available, HLA class I and class II types were obtained from metadata supplied by the sample provider rather than from assay-based typing. Deeply sampled blood TCRbeta repertoires from subjects exposed to, actively infected with, or recovered from COVID-19 were included in the dataset. The repertoires were made available in a free public database intended to serve as a resource for research on the immune response to SARS-CoV-2. Samples came from the ongoing ImmuneRACE study (first 160 participants) plus 1,254 subjects from 6 global collaborators.

Reading from cysteine to phenylalanine, the CDR3 counts 11 amino acids. The kept DNA is CDR3 alone, 33 bases in frame from the first base. Comments on this clone: Its antigen remains unidentified. Within one base of it there is no much larger clone, and no base qualities were kept.

Study-wide conclusions, independent of this receptor: The quantity of clinical and demographic metadata differed by source and by participant and was supplied without curation.

The collaborating institutions used their own protocols to collect whole blood in K2EDTA tubes. Collaborator samples were shipped for TCRbeta analysis as frozen whole blood, isolated PBMCs, or DNA extracted from either sample type. The immunoSEQ Assay, a bias-controlled multiplex PCR, was used to amplify TCRbeta CDR3 regions from genomic DNA. The study's own analysis went as follows. Nucleated cell counts per sample were estimated from amplification of reference gene primers within the assay. Sequence reads were collapsed and filtered to measure the absolute abundance of every unique TCRbeta CDR3 rearrangement. For each sample, productive Simpson clonality was calculated as the square root of Simpson's diversity index across productive rearrangements. This immuneACCESS table, as held by TCRdb, lists in-frame sequences with V and J called but not all clones. Of the missing ones, under half trace to an unresolved V gene in checked studies; the others have no known cause. D and trimming were read from the DNA, whereas the V and J calls and clone size are those reported in that table. For this sample the table gives 170,000 or so clones, of which around 84% were detected only once. 2.5% to 3.5% of the sample lies in the top ten.

The receptor comes from a man in his forties with active or convalescent COVID-19. The sequenced sample was peripheral blood. The V and J segments used are TRBV21-1 and TRBJ2-5; the D call TRBD1 from the table was never checked on the DNA. TRBV21-1 is an annotated pseudogene. The sequence in DNA is TGTGCCAGTGACAGGGGGGAGACCCAGTACTTC. The resulting protein is CASDRGETQYF.